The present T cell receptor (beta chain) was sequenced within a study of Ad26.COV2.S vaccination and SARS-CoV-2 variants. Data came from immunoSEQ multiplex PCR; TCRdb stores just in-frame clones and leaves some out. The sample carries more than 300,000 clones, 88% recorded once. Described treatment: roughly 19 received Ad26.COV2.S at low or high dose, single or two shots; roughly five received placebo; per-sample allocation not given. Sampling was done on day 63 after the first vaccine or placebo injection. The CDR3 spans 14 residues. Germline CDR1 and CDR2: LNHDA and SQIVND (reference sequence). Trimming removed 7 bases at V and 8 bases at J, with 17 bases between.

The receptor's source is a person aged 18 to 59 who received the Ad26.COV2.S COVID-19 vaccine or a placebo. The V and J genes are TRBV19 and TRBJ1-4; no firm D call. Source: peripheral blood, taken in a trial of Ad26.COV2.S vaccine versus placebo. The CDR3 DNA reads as TGTGCCAGTACTCTACCGGGAAGAGGAGAAAAACTGTTTTTT. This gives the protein CASTLPGRGEKLFF.